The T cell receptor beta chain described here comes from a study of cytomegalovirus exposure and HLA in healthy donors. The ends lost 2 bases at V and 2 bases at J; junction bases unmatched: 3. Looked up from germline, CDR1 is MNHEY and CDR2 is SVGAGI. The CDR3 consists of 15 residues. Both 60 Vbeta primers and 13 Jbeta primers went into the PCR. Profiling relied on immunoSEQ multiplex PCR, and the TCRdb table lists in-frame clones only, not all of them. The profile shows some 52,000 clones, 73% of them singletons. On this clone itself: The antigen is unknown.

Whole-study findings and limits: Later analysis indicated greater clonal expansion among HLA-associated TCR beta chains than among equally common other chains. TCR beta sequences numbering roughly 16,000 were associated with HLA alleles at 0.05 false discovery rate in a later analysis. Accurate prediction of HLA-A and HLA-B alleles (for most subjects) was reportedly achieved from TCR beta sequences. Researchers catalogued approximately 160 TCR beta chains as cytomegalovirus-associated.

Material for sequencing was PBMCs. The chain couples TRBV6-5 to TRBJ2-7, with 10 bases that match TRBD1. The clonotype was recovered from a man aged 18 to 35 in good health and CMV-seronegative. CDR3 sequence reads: CASSYGDRGPYEQYF. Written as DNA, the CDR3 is TGTGCCAGCAGTTACGGGGACAGGGGACCCTACGAGCAGTACTTC.